A single sample gave rise to the 21 T cell receptor beta chains below, sequenced in a study of prognosis after radiotherapy for stage I lung cancer (dated by TCRdb to about 2021). TCRdb records Illumina HiSeq 3000 as the sequencer. Two rounds of multiplex PCR on genomic DNA were used to amplify the TCR beta CDR3 region. In the first round of PCR, primers specific to each TRBV and TRBJ gene were used, and the primer sequences are filed in Chinese patent CN105087789A. TCRdb trimmed public reads at Q25 via fastp, called clones via MiXCR and kept in-frame beta chains. Duplicate CDR3 protein sequences are folded into a single record with the most common DNA and genes. This sample has roughly 23,000 distinct CDR3 sequences in its table, and around 40% of those were observed once. Clones ranked in the top ten supply about 56% of the sample. Source: PBMCs, taken before or after stereotactic body radiation therapy (not recorded which). These receptors all come from a donor at least 50 years old with non-small cell lung cancer.

This clonotype was found many times. The chain recombines TRBV24-1 with TRBJ1-2, with D possibly TRBD1 on 6 matching bases. The germline V gene encodes CDR1 KGHDR and CDR2 SFDVKD. This CDR3 spans 12 amino acids. Trimming stripped 5 bases from V and 6 bases from J, with 9 bases between. For the CDR3, the DNA is TGTGCCACCAGTGCCTACAGGGATGGCTACACCTTC. Translating it yields CATSAYRDGYTF.

This clonotype was recorded many times. The rearrangement joins TRBV3-1 to TRBJ2-7, with a tentative D call TRBD1 (7 bases). CDR3 length equals 15 residues. Germline-derived CDR1 and CDR2 are LGHDT and YNNKEL (reference sequence). V lost 4 bases and J 2 bases, leaving 15 bases between the germline ends. CDR3 sequence reads: CASSPHGGQTYEQYF. The DNA for the CDR3 is TGTGCCAGCAGCCCGCACGGGGGACAGACCTACGAGCAGTACTTC.

The V and J genes are TRBV6-2 or TRBV6-3 and TRBJ2-1, with 7 bases identical to TRBD2. There are 17 residues in the CDR3. J gave up 1 base and V 5 bases, and 11 bases lay outside the gene matches. Germline lookup yields CDR1 MNHEY and CDR2 SVGEGT. CDR3 amino acids: CASSVAIGGLSYNEQFF. Here the CDR3 DNA reads TGTGCCAGCAGTGTAGCGATCGGGGGGTTATCCTACAATGAGCAGTTCTTC.

This clonotype was detected many times. The chain employs TRBV6-4 and TRBJ2-1; D uncertain. The CDR3 has 15 residues. Trimming shortened V by 7 bases and J by 0 bases, and 13 bases separated the two germline ends. CDR1 and CDR2 (germline): MRHNA, SNTAGT. This CDR3 is CASKSAGGSYNEQFF. CDR3 bases: TGTGCCAGCAAGTCGGCAGGTGGCTCCTACAATGAGCAGTTCTTC.

The CDR3 DNA reads TGCGCCAGCAGCCGAGGGACTAGCGACTCCTACGAGCAGTACTTC. Translated: CASSRGTSDSYEQYF. The chain has TRBV4-3 and TRBJ2-7, with 10 bases matching TRBD2. The CDR3 runs 15 residues. Germline-derived CDR1 and CDR2 are LGHNA and YSLEER. With 4 bases clipped from V and 0 bases from J, the junction kept 3 bases outside the gene matches.

This clonotype was counted ten times or more. CDR3 amino acids: CSAKFGREKLFF. DNA of the CDR3: TGCAGTGCTAAGTTCGGTAGGGAAAAACTGTTTTTT. The V gene is TRBV20-1, the J gene TRBJ1-4; D not resolved. Deletions cut 4 bases from V and 8 bases from J, with 11 bases between. CDR3 length equals 12 residues. Germline CDR1 reads DFQATT; CDR2 reads SNEGSKA (reference sequence).

This clonotype was counted at least ten times. The chain joins TRBV13 to TRBJ1-2; D gene ambiguous. The CDR3 is made up of 18 amino acids. V was trimmed by 5 bases and J by 7 bases, leaving 29 bases between them. The germline gives CDR1 PRHDT, CDR2 FYEKMQ (reference sequence). CDR3 amino acids: CASSHRTYRPGAYGGYTF. CDR3 sequence (DNA): TGTGCCAGCAGCCATCGTACCTACCGTCCTGGTGCCTATGGTGGCTACACCTTC.

This clonotype was seen many times. The V and J genes are TRBV4-3 and TRBJ1-5, with no clear D. The CDR3 has 16 residues. The germline V gene has CDR1 LGHNA and CDR2 YSLEER. V lost 1 base to trimming and J lost 1 base, with 11 bases between them. The CDR3 region is CASSQGWQESNQPQHF. The CDR3 DNA reads as TGCGCCAGCAGCCAAGGTTGGCAGGAGAGCAATCAGCCCCAGCATTTT.

This clonotype was detected many times. The chain couples TRBV7-2 to TRBJ2-1, with D unclear. The ends were cut back, 2 bases at V and 5 bases at J, with 10 bases in the middle. Germline CDR1 is SGHTA and CDR2 is FQGNSA. The CDR3 covers 14 residues. CDR3 DNA: TGTGCCAGCAGCTTAAGGTGGGGTGACAATGAGCAGTTCTTC. Amino acids: CASSLRWGDNEQFF. The entire variable domain, with the rest obtained from reference TRBV7-2 and TRBJ2-1, is as follows: GAGVSQSPSNKVTEKGKDVELRCDPISGHTALYWYRQSLGQGLEFLIYFQGNSAPDKSGLPSDRFSAERTGGSVSTLTIQRTQQEDSAVYLCASSLRWGDNEQFFGPGTRLTVL.

V and J are TRBV28 and TRBJ2-2; D uncertain. The germline gives CDR1 MDHEN, CDR2 SYDVKM. The CDR3 extends over 15 amino acids. DNA for the CDR3: TGTGTCATCAGACTCCCACCCGCGAACACCGGGGAGCTGTTTTTT. Translation: CVIRLPPANTGELFF.

This sequence joins TRBV6-1 and TRBJ2-3; D uncertain. Trimming removed 6 bases from V and 6 bases from J, with 13 bases in between. The CDR3 has 13 residues. Germline loops: CDR1 MNHNS, CDR2 SASEGT. CDR3: CASSPLRTDTQYF. The CDR3 DNA reads TGTGCCAGCAGCCCCCTCAGGACGGATACGCAGTATTTT.

The chain employs TRBV2 and TRBJ2-2; D ambiguous. The length of the CDR3 is 15 residues. Germline lookup yields CDR1 SNHLY and CDR2 FYNNEI. Trimming cost V 6 bases and J 4 bases, with 15 bases left between them. CDR3 coding DNA: TGTGCCAGCAGCCGTCGGGCGACGAGCACCGGGGAGCTGTTTTTT. Its translation: CASSRRATSTGELFF. Complete variable domain (other parts from reference TRBV2 and TRBJ2-2): EPEVTQTPSHQVTQMGQEVILRCVPISNHLYFYWYRQILGQKVEFLVSFYNNEISEKSEIFDDQFSVERPDGSNFTLKIRSTKLEDSAMYFCASSRRATSTGELFFGEGSRLTVL.

This clonotype came up many times. This sequence joins TRBV6-4 and TRBJ1-6; D unclear. In germline, CDR1 is MRHNA, CDR2 SNTAGT. This CDR3 contains 14 residues. Trimming cost V 10 bases and J 10 bases, with 20 bases left between them. The CDR3 region has the DNA TGTGCCACCGGGCCGTCGCAGGCGCGATCACCCCTCCACTTT. Its translation: CATGPSQARSPLHF.

CDR3 loop: CASRSGEQGRYGYTF. As DNA, the CDR3 is TGTGCCAGCAGGTCCGGTGAACAGGGCCGGTATGGCTACACCTTC. V usage is TRBV6-1 and J usage is TRBJ1-2, with D possibly matching TRBD1 (6 bases). The germline V gene encodes CDR1 MNHNS and CDR2 SASEGT. V lost 6 bases to trimming and J lost 5 bases, with 19 bases between them. The CDR3 loop spans 15 amino acids.

This clonotype was recorded once. Mismatch with germline at one junction end may stem from a read error. The gene calls are TRBV5-1 and TRBJ2-7; 11 bases agree with TRBD2. The CDR3 totals 15 residues. CDR1 is SGHRS and CDR2 is YFSETQ in the germline V gene. CDR3 bases: TGCGCCAACAGCCCGGACGGGACTAGCGGAAACGAGCAGTACTTC. Translated, it gives CANSPDGTSGNEQYF.

The sample holds many counts of this clonotype. This chain links TRBV28 with TRBJ1-1, with D possibly matching TRBD1 (6 bases). Looked up from germline, CDR1 is MDHEN and CDR2 is SYDVKM. Trimming shortened V by 4 bases and J by 4 bases, and 16 bases separated the two germline ends. This CDR3 is 15 amino acids long. CDR3 sequence reads: CASSSQTGRVTEAFF. DNA for the CDR3: TGTGCCAGCAGTTCCCAGACAGGAAGGGTCACTGAAGCTTTCTTT.

This clonotype was recorded once. This chain joins TRBV6-1 and TRBJ1-6; D is uncertain. This CDR3 is built from 12 residues. CDR1 and CDR2 (germline): MNHNS, SASEGT. Trimming took 7 bases from V and 3 from J, leaving 4 bases between them. The CDR3 DNA reads as TGTGCCAGCAACGGCTATAATTCACCCCTCCACTTT. This codes for CASNGYNSPLHF.

This clonotype has ten or more counts. This chain connects TRBV6-1 to TRBJ2-1, with 7 positions matching TRBD1. V was pared by 6 bases and J by 2 bases, with 4 bases of the junction left unmatched. The CDR3 loop spans 14 amino acids. The germline CDR1 and CDR2 sequences are MNHNS and SASEGT. The CDR3 spells CASRSGQAYNEQFF. DNA for the CDR3: TGTGCCAGCAGATCCGGACAGGCCTACAATGAGCAGTTCTTC.

This clonotype has at least ten counts. This rearrangement joins TRBV28 to TRBJ1-3; D not certain. The CDR3 contains 12 residues. V lost 2 bases and J lost 5, with 4 bases in between. From germline, CDR1 is MDHEN and CDR2 SYDVKM. The CDR3 sequence is CASSLKRNTIYF. DNA of the CDR3: TGTGCCAGCAGTTTAAAGAGAAACACCATATATTTT.

This clonotype appeared many times. This chain joins TRBV4-3 and TRBJ2-2; D is uncertain. Germline values: CDR1 LGHNA, CDR2 YSLEER. The V end lost 0 bases, the J end lost 2 bases, and 10 bases lay between the germline ends. The CDR3 runs to 16 residues. The DNA for the CDR3 is TGCGCCAGCAGCCAAGATTGGAGCTCTAACACCGGGGAGCTGTTTTTT. Translated, it gives CASSQDWSSNTGELFF.

This clonotype was counted a single time. This chain connects TRBV6-2 or TRBV6-3 to TRBJ2-3; 7 bases align to TRBD2. The CDR3 runs to 19 residues. Per the germline V gene, CDR1 is MNHEY and CDR2 is SVGEGT. After removal of 2 bases from V and 1 base from J, the junction contained 15 bases not matched to a gene. CDR3 coding DNA: TGTGCCAGCAGTTACAGTAGAGGGAGGGACGTTTTTCGCACAGATACGCAGTATTTT. Its translation is CASSYSRGRDVFRTDTQYF.